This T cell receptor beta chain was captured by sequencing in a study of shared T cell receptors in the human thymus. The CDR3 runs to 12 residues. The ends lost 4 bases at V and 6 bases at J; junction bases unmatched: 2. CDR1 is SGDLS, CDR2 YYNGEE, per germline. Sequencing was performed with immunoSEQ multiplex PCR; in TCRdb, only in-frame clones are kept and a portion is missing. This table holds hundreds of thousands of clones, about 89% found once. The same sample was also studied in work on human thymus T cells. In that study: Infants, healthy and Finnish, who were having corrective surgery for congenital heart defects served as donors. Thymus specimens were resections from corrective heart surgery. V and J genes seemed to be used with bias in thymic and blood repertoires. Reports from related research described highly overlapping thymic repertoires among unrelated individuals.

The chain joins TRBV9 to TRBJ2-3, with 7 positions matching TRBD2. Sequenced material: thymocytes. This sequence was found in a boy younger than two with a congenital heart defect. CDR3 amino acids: CASSPSGDTQYF. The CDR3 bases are TGTGCCAGCAGCCCTAGCGGCGATACGCAGTATTTT.